One sample yielded the 3 T cell receptor beta chains listed below, sequenced in a study of T cell changes during pregnancy in multiple sclerosis. The method was immunoSEQ multiplex PCR; TCRdb's version includes in-frame clones alone and lacks a portion of them. The table has tens of thousands of clones, around 89% seen once; the top ten hold over 0.6%. Source: CD4+ T cells from peripheral blood mononuclear cells, taken in the first trimester of pregnancy. Receptors were obtained from a female donor in good health, enrolled as a control in a pregnancy study.

The chain employs TRBV5-1 and TRBJ1-1; D unresolved. Germline lookup yields CDR1 SGHRS and CDR2 YFSETQ. Trimming cost V 1 base and J 4 bases, with 17 bases left between them. This CDR3 has 16 residues. The CDR3 here is CASSLFGEGSGTEAFF. In nucleotides, the CDR3 is TGCGCCAGCAGCTTGTTCGGGGAAGGGTCGGGCACTGAAGCTTTCTTT.

The CDR3 here is CASTGEADTQYF. The CDR3 bases are TGTGCCTCAACTGGGGAGGCAGATACGCAGTATTTT. This rearrangement joins TRBV30 to TRBJ2-3; perhaps TRBD2 as D (6 bases). Trimming took off 7 bases at V and 4 bases at J, with 12 bases between the two ends. The CDR3 extends over 12 amino acids. In germline, CDR1 is GTSNPN, CDR2 SVGIG (reference sequence).

CDR3: CASSVSTGISYEQYF. The DNA of the CDR3 is TGTGCCAGCAGTGTATCGACAGGGATTTCCTACGAGCAGTACTTC. This rearrangement joins TRBV2 to TRBJ2-7, with 7 nucleotides matching TRBD1. Trimming cost V 4 bases and J 1 base; bases outside gene matches: 7. Germline CDR1 is SNHLY and CDR2 is FYNNEI. This CDR3 is 15 amino acids long. Full variable domain (remainder filled in from reference TRBV2 and TRBJ2-7): EPEVTQTPSHQVTQMGQEVILRCVPISNHLYFYWYRQILGQKVEFLVSFYNNEISEKSEIFDDQFSVERPDGSNFTLKIRSTKLEDSAMYFCASSVSTGISYEQYFGPGTRLTVT.